This TCR beta chain came from a study of radiotherapy plus CTLA-4 blockade in lung cancer. Study background: Around 18% of enrolled patients responded objectively, and roughly 30% had disease control.

Sequencing was performed with immunoSEQ multiplex PCR; in TCRdb, only in-frame clones are kept and a portion is missing. Of some 15,000 clones listed, about 87% are singletons. Alongside CTLA-4 blockade with ipilimumab, patients with chemo-refractory metastatic non-small-cell lung cancer received focal radiation. Findings of the study overall: Tumor-derived TCR clones expanded in blood after radiotherapy plus ipilimumab. Increased serum interferon-beta after radiation also reportedly predicted response strongly.

The germline CDR1 and CDR2 sequences are LNHNV and YYDKDF (reference sequence). The CDR3 is 14 amino acids. The trim removed 5 bases at V and 6 bases at J, leaving 6 bases unmatched. Of note for this clone: Its antigen is not known.

This TCR was sampled from a human donor with non-small cell lung cancer that progressed on radiotherapy plus ipilimumab. Some clones in this sample may be carry-over from other donors' samples. This sample comprised peripheral blood, obtained from a patient treated with radiotherapy plus ipilimumab. The chain carries TRBV15 and TRBJ1-5; 8 nucleotides align to TRBD1. The CDR3 reads CATSDRGNSQPQHF. Here the CDR3 DNA reads TGTGCCACCAGCGACAGGGGAAACAGTCAGCCCCAGCATTTT.